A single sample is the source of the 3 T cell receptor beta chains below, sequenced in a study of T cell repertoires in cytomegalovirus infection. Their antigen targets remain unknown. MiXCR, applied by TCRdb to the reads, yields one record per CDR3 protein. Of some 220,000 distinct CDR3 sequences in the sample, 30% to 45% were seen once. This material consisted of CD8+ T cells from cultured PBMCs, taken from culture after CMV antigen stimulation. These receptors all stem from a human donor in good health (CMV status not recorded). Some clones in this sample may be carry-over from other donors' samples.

The CDR3 region is CSADSTWFGYTF. CDR3 DNA sequence: TGCAGTGCTGATTCTACATGGTTCGGCTACACCTTC. V and J are TRBV20-1 and TRBJ1-2; D is undetermined. The V and J ends lost 5 bases and 8 bases respectively, with 15 bases between them. Germline V gives CDR1 DFQATT, CDR2 SNEGSKA (reference sequence). The CDR3 covers 12 residues.

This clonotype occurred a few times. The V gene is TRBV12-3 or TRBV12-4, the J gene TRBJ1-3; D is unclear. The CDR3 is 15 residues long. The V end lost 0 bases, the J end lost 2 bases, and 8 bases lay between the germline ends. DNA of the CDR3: TGTGCCAGCAGTTTAGCGCAAGGAGCTGGAAACACCATATATTTT. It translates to CASSLAQGAGNTIYF.

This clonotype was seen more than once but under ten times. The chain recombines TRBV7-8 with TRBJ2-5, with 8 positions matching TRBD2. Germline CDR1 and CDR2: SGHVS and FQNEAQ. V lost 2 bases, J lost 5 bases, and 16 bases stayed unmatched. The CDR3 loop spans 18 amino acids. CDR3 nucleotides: TGTGCCAGCAGCTTAACGGGTCCAGCGGGGGAATGGGGGGAGACCCAGTACTTC. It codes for CASSLTGPAGEWGETQYF. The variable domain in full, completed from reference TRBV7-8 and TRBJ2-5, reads GAGVSQSPRYKVAKRGQDVALRCDPISGHVSLFWYQQALGQGPEFLTYFQNEAQLDKSGLPSDRFFAERPEGSVSTLKIQRTQQEDSAVYLCASSLTGPAGEWGETQYFGPGTRLLVL.